A selection of T cell receptor beta chains follows, all from one sample in a study of cytomegalovirus exposure and HLA in healthy donors. Clones were read by immunoSEQ multiplex PCR, and TCRdb kept only the in-frame ones, dropping some. The repertoire consists of around 150,000 clones, with about 80% occurring once and the leading ten covering 25% to 30%. Sequencing used PBMCs. The receptors were gathered from a young man in good health and CMV-seropositive. Each CDR3 is given without its conserved first and last residue.

v_call,cdr3_aa
TRBV2,ASREGAGYGYT
TRBV7-2,ASRTGGFNQPQH
TRBV6-5,ASSYLGTGNYGYT
TRBV25-1,ATLGGRRGEQF
TRBV7-2,ASSLRAGGRDNEQF
TRBV7-9,ASSLAQAGKHYGYT
TRBV11-2,ASSRGGAEAF
TRBV2,ASSVARAVEAF
TRBV10-1,ASSESENSEQY
TRBV11-2,ASRNTGELF
TRBV4-1,ASSQERTGNSNQPQH
TRBV5-1,ASTGGSSYNEQF
TRBV10-3,AISPGGESNQPQH
TRBV4-2,ASSPEDLTRGYNEQF
TRBV7-2,ASSLRRDTPYEQY
TRBV5-1,ASSLGLAGGELF
TRBV5-4,ASSPGSYEQY
TRBV20-1,SARTGGPQH
TRBV11-2,ASSFPGSSYEQY